These 13 T cell receptor beta chains were sequenced from one sample in a study of T-cell reconstitution after alpha-beta-depleted transplantation in children. For TCRbeta, the library was prepared with unique molecular identifiers. TCRdb recomputed calls from the PCR reads with MiXCR, one row per CDR3 protein. The sample has about a million distinct CDR3 sequences, roughly 29% seen once. The material sequenced was PBMCs, mostly from graft donor cells, taken 360 days after TCRalphabeta/CD19-depleted stem cell transplant. The receptor set was obtained from a boy less than two years old who had a stem cell transplant for SCID, so the T cells may come from the graft donor.

This chain joins TRBV2 and TRBJ2-5, with TRBD2 matching over 9 bases. The germline gives CDR1 SNHLY, CDR2 FYNNEI. V trimming: 1 base; J trimming: 5 bases; junction bases outside the gene matches: 5. This CDR3 has 15 residues. The CDR3 here is CASSEVLAGLETQYF. The CDR3 DNA reads as TGTGCCAGCAGTGAAGTGCTAGCGGGGTTGGAGACCCAGTACTTC.

The chain joins TRBV27 to TRBJ2-7; 8 positions match TRBD2. The CDR3 is made up of 14 amino acids. V gave up 4 bases and J gave up 2 bases; unmatched junction bases: 4. Germline loops: CDR1 MNHEY, CDR2 SMNVEV (reference sequence). CDR3 sequence reads: CASSSGGAPYEQYF. The CDR3 nucleotides read TGTGCCAGCAGTTCCGGGGGGGCACCCTACGAGCAGTACTTC.

This chain joins TRBV3-1 and TRBJ2-1; perhaps D is TRBD1 or TRBD2 (5 bases each). V gave up 4 bases and J gave up 7 bases, with 29 bases separating them. This CDR3 contains 19 residues. Looked up from germline, CDR1 is LGHDT and CDR2 is YNNKEL (reference sequence). The CDR3 is CASSPLAKSSGTPPNEQFF. As DNA, the CDR3 is TGTGCCAGCAGCCCATTAGCCAAATCCTCCGGGACCCCACCGAATGAGCAGTTCTTC.

The rearrangement joins TRBV15 to TRBJ2-3; weak D call: TRBD2 (6 bases). Trimming removed 4 bases at V and 0 bases at J, with 14 bases between. This CDR3 comprises 16 residues. CDR1 is LNHNV, CDR2 YYDKDF, per germline (reference sequence). The CDR3 here is CATSNQAGPSTDTQYF. For the CDR3, the DNA is TGTGCCACCAGCAACCAGGCGGGGCCGAGCACAGATACGCAGTATTTT. Complete variable domain (other parts from reference TRBV15 and TRBJ2-3): DAMVIQNPRYQVTQFGKPVTLSCSQTLNHNVMYWYQQKSSQAPKLLFHYYDKDFNNEADTPDNFQSRRPNTSFCFLDIRSPGLGDTAMYLCATSNQAGPSTDTQYFGPGTRLTVL.

There are a few counts of this clonotype. The V and J genes are TRBV27 and TRBJ1-2; weak D call: TRBD1 (5 bases). The CDR3 runs 16 residues. The V and J ends lost 0 bases and 1 base respectively, with 12 bases between them. Germline V gene lookup returns CDR1 MNHEY and CDR2 SMNVEV (reference sequence). As DNA, the CDR3 is TGTGCCAGCAGTTTATCGGTCGGGGACGATAACTATGGCTACACCTTC. Amino acid sequence: CASSLSVGDDNYGYTF.

This clonotype was counted a few times. The genes are TRBV6-2 or TRBV6-3 and TRBJ2-7; D remains ambiguous. The germline V gene has CDR1 MNHEY and CDR2 SVGEGT. This CDR3 contains 14 residues. V was cut by 2 bases and J by 5 bases, with 13 bases left in between. The CDR3 region is CASSYISRIDEQYF. CDR3 nucleotides: TGTGCCAGCAGTTACATTTCCAGGATCGACGAGCAGTACTTC.

The chain combines TRBV6-5 with TRBJ2-1; 11 bases line up with TRBD2. CDR1 is MNHEY, CDR2 SVGAGI, per germline. CDR3 length equals 15 residues. The J segment lost 10 bases and the V segment lost 2 bases, leaving 7 bases of the junction unmatched. Here the CDR3 DNA reads TGTGCCAGCAGTTACCATAGCGGGGGGGCCGTAGAGCAGTTCTTC. Translation: CASSYHSGGAVEQFF.

This clonotype showed up just a few times. J is TRBJ1-1 and V is TRBV4-2; TRBD1 is a possible D gene (5 bases). Germline V lookup: CDR1 LGHNA, CDR2 YNFKEQ. There are 15 residues in the CDR3. Trimming took off 0 bases at V and 1 base at J, with 9 bases between the two ends. As DNA, the CDR3 is TGTGCCAGCAGCCAAGATCGGGGGGAGAACACTGAAGCTTTCTTT. Its protein is CASSQDRGENTEAFF.

This clonotype was observed many times. The V gene is TRBV27, the J gene TRBJ2-7; D not certain. The CDR3 sequence is 12 residues long. The V and J ends lost 5 bases and 6 bases respectively, with 11 bases between them. CDR1 MNHEY and CDR2 SMNVEV come from the germline V gene (reference sequence). The CDR3 region has the DNA TGTGCCAGCAGTAGCCTAGGCTTCGAGCAGTACTTC. Translation: CASSSLGFEQYF.

The J gene is TRBJ2-7, the V gene TRBV27; 9 bases fit TRBD2. Germline assignment: CDR1 MNHEY and CDR2 SMNVEV (reference sequence). The CDR3 totals 14 residues. V lost 6 bases, J lost 4 bases, and 7 bases stayed unmatched. The CDR3 DNA follows: TGTGCCAGCAGGGTTATAGCGGGGGCTTACGAGCAGTACTTC. Encoded protein: CASRVIAGAYEQYF.

V usage is TRBV5-6 and J usage is TRBJ2-1, with D perhaps matching TRBD1 (5 bases). Trimming pared 4 bases from V and 3 bases from J, leaving 11 bases between. CDR3 length: 14 residues. The V gene's germline CDR1 is SGHDT and CDR2 YYEEEE. Here the CDR3 reads CASSVQGIYNEQFF. CDR3 DNA: TGTGCCAGCAGCGTTCAGGGAATCTACAATGAGCAGTTCTTC.

V is TRBV25-1 and J is TRBJ2-3; the match to TRBD2 covers 9 bases. In germline, CDR1 is MGHDK, CDR2 SYGVNS. The CDR3 spans 17 residues. V lost 0 bases and J lost 0; bases outside the gene matches: 4. This CDR3 reads CASSEYNLAGSTDTQYF. CDR3 nucleotides: TGTGCCAGCAGTGAATATAACCTAGCGGGAAGCACAGATACGCAGTATTTT.

The V gene is TRBV5-1, the J gene TRBJ2-7; D may be TRBD1 (6 bases). The CDR3 has 15 amino acids. V lost 1 base, J lost 3 bases, and 14 bases lay in between. Germline V gene lookup returns CDR1 SGHRS and CDR2 YFSETQ. The DNA for the CDR3 is TGCGCCAGCAGCTTGTTAAACAGGGATAGCTACGAGCAGTACTTC. This gives the protein CASSLLNRDSYEQYF.